The 8 T cell receptor beta chains listed next were all sequenced from one sample in a study of naive and memory T cell subsets. Both TRBC1 and TRBC2 were covered by a beta constant-region primer of two equimolar oligonucleotides. TCRdb reprocessed the UMI-ligation and nested PCR reads via MiXCR and lists one record per CDR3 protein. The sample carries 120,000 to 150,000 distinct CDR3 sequences, about 18% recorded once. Sequenced material: naive CD4+ T cells from blood. These TCRs come from a human donor in good health.

This clonotype occurred a few times. The chain recombines TRBV20-1 with TRBJ2-1; TRBD1 agrees at 10 bases. The CDR3 has 15 residues. The germline V gene has CDR1 DFQATT and CDR2 SNEGSKA (reference sequence). V was clipped by 6 bases and J by 5 bases; unmatched bases: 10. The chain's CDR3 is CSARKDRGRNNEQFF. CDR3 nucleotide sequence: TGCAGTGCCAGAAAGGACAGGGGGAGGAACAATGAGCAGTTCTTC.

The table lists this clonotype with many counts. The chain has TRBV21-1 and TRBJ2-4; the table names TRBD1, a call not compared with the DNA. TRBV21-1 is classified as a pseudogene. The CDR3 length is 17 residues. CDR3: CASRKKPQGADKNIQYF. The CDR3 bases are TGTGCCAGCAGAAAAAAACCACAGGGGGCAGACAAAAACATTCAGTACTTC.

This clonotype was detected ten times or more. The chain recombines TRBV20-1 with TRBJ2-1; 7 bases line up with TRBD2. With V trimmed by 1 base and J by 0 bases, 9 bases remained unmatched. The CDR3 loop spans 17 amino acids. CDR1 and CDR2 from the germline V gene are DFQATT and SNEGSKA (reference sequence). CDR3 in amino acids: CSARVQKRGSSYNEQFF. The CDR3 bases are TGCAGTGCTAGAGTTCAGAAGCGGGGAAGCTCCTACAATGAGCAGTTCTTC.

The CDR3 nucleotides are TGTGCCAGCTCTTTTGACAGGGACTCCTACGAGCAGTACTTC. Translating gives CASSFDRDSYEQYF. The chain couples TRBV2 to TRBJ2-7; 7 bases map to TRBD1. The CDR3 is 14 residues long. CDR1 is SNHLY and CDR2 is FYNNEI in the germline V gene. Trimming at V came to 8 bases and at J to 0 bases, leaving 7 bases not matched to a gene.

This clonotype was observed a few times. This CDR3 reads CSASAISRTSAEQYF. As DNA, the CDR3 is TGCAGTGCTAGCGCAATATCCAGGACTAGCGCCGAGCAGTACTTC. V gene TRBV20-1 combines with J gene TRBJ2-7; 9 positions agree with TRBD2. CDR3 length: 15 residues. The germline gives CDR1 DFQATT, CDR2 SNEGSKA (reference sequence). The J segment lost 6 bases and the V segment lost 3 bases, leaving 12 bases of the junction unmatched.

This clonotype was seen once. This chain joins TRBV28 and TRBJ2-3; 9 bases line up with TRBD2. J was trimmed by 5 bases and V by 3 bases; bases with no gene match: 6. The CDR3 covers 15 residues. Germline V gene lookup returns CDR1 MDHEN and CDR2 SYDVKM. The CDR3 nucleotides are TGTGCCAGCAGTTTCGCAGCGGGAGGCGTAGATACGCAGTATTTT. As protein: CASSFAAGGVDTQYF. The whole variable domain, filled in from reference TRBV28 and TRBJ2-3, reads DVKVTQSSRYLVKRTGEKVFLECVQDMDHENMFWYRQDPGLGLRLIYFSYDVKMKEKGDIPEGYSVSREKKERFSLILESASTNQTSMYLCASSFAAGGVDTQYFGPGTRLTVL.

The table lists this clonotype with a few counts. The genes are TRBV20-1 and TRBJ2-4; a possible D gene is TRBD1 (5 bases). V was clipped by 3 bases and J by 6 bases, with 18 bases between them. The CDR3 has 15 amino acids. Germline assignment: CDR1 DFQATT and CDR2 SNEGSKA (reference sequence). The CDR3 protein is CSASQTPDTLNIQYF. In DNA, the CDR3 is TGCAGTGCTAGTCAAACCCCGGACACCTTAAACATTCAGTACTTC.

The chain recombines TRBV7-9 with TRBJ1-2, with 7 bases lining up with TRBD1. The germline CDR1 and CDR2 sequences are SEHNR and FQNEAQ (reference sequence). This CDR3 has 14 amino acids. The V gene end was trimmed by 10 bases and the J gene end by 4 bases; junction bases not matched to a gene: 12. CDR3 amino acids: CATQPETGIYGYTF. DNA of the CDR3: TGTGCCACCCAGCCCGAGACAGGGATCTATGGCTACACCTTC. Variable domain in full (rest from reference TRBV7-9 and TRBJ1-2): DTGVSQNPRHKITKRGQNVTFRCDPISEHNRLYWYRQTLGQGPEFLTYFQNEAQLEKSRLLSDRFSAERPKGSFSTLEIQRTEQGDSAMYLCATQPETGIYGYTFGSGTRLTVV.